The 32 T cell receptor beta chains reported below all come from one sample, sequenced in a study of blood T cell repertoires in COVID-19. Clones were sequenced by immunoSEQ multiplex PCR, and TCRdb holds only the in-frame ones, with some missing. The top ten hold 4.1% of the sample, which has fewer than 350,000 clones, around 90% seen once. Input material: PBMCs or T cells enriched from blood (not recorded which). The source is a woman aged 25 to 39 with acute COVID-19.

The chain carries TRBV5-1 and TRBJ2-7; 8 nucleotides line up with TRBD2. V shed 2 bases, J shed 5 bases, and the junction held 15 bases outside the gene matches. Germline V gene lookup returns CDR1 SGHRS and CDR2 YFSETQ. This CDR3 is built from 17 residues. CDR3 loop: CASSFSSGSNIVDEQYF. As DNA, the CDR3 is TGCGCCAGCAGCTTCTCAAGCGGGAGCAATATCGTCGACGAGCAGTACTTC.

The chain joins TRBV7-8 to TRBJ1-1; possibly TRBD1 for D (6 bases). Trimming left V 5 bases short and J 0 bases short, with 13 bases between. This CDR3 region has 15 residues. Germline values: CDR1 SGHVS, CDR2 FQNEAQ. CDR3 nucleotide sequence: TGTGCCAGCAGCCCCCACAGGGAATTGAACACTGAAGCTTTCTTT. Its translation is CASSPHRELNTEAFF.

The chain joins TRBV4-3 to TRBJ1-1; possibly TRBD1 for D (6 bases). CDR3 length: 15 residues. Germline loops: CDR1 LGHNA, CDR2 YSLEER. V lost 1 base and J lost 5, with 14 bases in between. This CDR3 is CASSQVSGGRTEAFF. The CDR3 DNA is TGCGCCAGCAGCCAAGTTTCCGGGGGGCGAACTGAAGCTTTCTTT.

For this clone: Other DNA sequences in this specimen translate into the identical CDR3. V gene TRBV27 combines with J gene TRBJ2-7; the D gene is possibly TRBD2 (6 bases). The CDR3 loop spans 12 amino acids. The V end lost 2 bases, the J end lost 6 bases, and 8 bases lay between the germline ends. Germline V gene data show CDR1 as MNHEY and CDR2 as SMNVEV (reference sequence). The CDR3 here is CASSLTGSEQYF. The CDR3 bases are TGTGCCAGCAGTTTAACCGGGAGCGAGCAGTACTTC.

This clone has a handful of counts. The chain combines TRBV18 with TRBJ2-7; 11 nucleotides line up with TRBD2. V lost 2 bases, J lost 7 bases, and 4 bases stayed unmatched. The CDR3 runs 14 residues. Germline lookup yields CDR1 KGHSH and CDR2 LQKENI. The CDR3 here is CASSPALAGVEQYF. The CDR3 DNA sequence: TGTGCCAGCTCACCAGCACTAGCGGGAGTTGAGCAGTACTTC.

This CDR3 is CASSAVAGEVTGELFF. The CDR3 nucleotides read TGCGCCAGCAGCGCCGTAGCGGGAGAGGTCACCGGGGAGCTGTTTTTT. This chain connects TRBV5-1 to TRBJ2-2; 9 bases fit TRBD2. The CDR3 contains 16 residues. Trimming cost V 4 bases and J 4 bases; bases outside gene matches: 8. CDR1 is SGHRS and CDR2 is YFSETQ in the germline V gene.

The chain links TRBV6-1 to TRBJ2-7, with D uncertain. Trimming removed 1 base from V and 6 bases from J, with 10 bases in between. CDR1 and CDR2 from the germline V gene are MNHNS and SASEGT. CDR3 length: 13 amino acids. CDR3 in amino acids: CASSEGLTGEQYF. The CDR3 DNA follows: TGTGCCAGCAGTGAAGGCTTGACGGGCGAGCAGTACTTC.

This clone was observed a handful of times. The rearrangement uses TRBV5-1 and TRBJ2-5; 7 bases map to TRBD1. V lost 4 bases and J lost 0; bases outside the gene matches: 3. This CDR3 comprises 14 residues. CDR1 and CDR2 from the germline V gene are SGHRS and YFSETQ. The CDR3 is CASSTGQHQETQYF. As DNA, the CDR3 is TGCGCCAGCAGCACGGGACAGCACCAAGAGACCCAGTACTTC.

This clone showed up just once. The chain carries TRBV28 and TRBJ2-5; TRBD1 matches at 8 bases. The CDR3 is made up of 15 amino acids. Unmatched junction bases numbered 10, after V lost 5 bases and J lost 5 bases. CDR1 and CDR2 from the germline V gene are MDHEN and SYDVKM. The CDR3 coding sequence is TGTGCCAGCAGTCATAGGACAGGGCAGTCGGAGACCCAGTACTTC. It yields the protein CASSHRTGQSETQYF.

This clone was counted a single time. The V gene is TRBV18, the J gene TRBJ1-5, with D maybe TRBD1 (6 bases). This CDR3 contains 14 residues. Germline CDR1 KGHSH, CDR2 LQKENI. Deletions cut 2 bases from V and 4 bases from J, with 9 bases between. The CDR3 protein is CASSPGGPNQPQHF. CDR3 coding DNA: TGTGCCAGCTCACCAGGGGGCCCAAATCAGCCCCAGCATTTT. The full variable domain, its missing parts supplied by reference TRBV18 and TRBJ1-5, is NAGVMQNPRHLVRRRGQEARLRCSPMKGHSHVYWYRQLPEEGLKFMVYLQKENIIDESGMPKERFSAEFPKEGPSILRIQQVVRGDSAAYFCASSPGGPNQPQHFGDGTRLSIL.

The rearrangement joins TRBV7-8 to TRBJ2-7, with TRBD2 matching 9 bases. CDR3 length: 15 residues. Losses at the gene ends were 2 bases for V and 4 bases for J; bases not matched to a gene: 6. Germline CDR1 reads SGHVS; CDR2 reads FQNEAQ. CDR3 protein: CASSLPAGGSYEQYF. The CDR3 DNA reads TGTGCCAGCAGCTTACCAGCGGGAGGTTCATACGAGCAGTACTTC. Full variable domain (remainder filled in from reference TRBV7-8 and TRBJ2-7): GAGVSQSPRYKVAKRGQDVALRCDPISGHVSLFWYQQALGQGPEFLTYFQNEAQLDKSGLPSDRFFAERPEGSVSTLKIQRTQQEDSAVYLCASSLPAGGSYEQYFGPGTRLTVT.

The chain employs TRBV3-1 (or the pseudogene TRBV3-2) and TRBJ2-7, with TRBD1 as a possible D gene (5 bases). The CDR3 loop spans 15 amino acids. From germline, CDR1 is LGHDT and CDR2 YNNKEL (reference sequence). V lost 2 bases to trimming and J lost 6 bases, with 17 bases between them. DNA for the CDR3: TGTGCCAGCAGCCAAACAATAAGTGGGCAGGGCGAGCAGTACTTC. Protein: CASSQTISGQGEQYF.

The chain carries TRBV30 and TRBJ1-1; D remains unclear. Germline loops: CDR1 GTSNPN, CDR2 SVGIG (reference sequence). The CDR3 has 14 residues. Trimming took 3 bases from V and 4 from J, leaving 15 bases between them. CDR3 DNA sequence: TGTGCCTGGAGAGCGACTGACCGCGGCACTGAAGCTTTCTTT. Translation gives CAWRATDRGTEAFF.

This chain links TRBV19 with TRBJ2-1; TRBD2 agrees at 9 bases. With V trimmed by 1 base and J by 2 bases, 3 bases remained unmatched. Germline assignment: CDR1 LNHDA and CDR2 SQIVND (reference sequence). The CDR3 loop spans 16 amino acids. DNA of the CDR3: TGTGCCAGTAGTATAGGGGGCGGGAGGGCCTACAATGAGCAGTTCTTC. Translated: CASSIGGGRAYNEQFF.

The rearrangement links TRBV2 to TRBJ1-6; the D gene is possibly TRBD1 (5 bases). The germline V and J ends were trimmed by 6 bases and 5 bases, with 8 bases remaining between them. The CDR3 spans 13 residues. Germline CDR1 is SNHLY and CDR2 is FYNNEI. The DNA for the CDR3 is TGTGCCAGCAGAGGACAAGATAATTCACCCCTCCACTTT. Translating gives CASRGQDNSPLHF.

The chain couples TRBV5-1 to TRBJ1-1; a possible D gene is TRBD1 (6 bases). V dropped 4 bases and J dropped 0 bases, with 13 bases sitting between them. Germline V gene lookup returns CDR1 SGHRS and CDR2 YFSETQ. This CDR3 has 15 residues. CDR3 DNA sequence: TGCGCCAGCAGCCCACGACAGGATCTGAACACTGAAGCTTTCTTT. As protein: CASSPRQDLNTEAFF.

The CDR3 reads CASRQTSSETQYF. The CDR3 region has the DNA TGTGCCAGCAGACAGACTAGTTCAGAGACCCAGTACTTC. This chain connects TRBV2 to TRBJ2-5; possible D gene TRBD2, 6 bases. Germline loops: CDR1 SNHLY, CDR2 FYNNEI. V dropped 6 bases and J dropped 4 bases, with 12 bases sitting between them. This CDR3 has 13 residues. Drawing the rest from reference TRBV2 and TRBJ2-5, the complete variable domain is EPEVTQTPSHQVTQMGQEVILRCVPISNHLYFYWYRQILGQKVEFLVSFYNNEISEKSEIFDDQFSVERPDGSNFTLKIRSTKLEDSAMYFCASRQTSSETQYFGPGTRLLVL.

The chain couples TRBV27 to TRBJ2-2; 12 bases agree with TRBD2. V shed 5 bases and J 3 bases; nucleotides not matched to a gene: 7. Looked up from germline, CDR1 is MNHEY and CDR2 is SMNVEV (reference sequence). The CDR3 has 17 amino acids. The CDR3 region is CASSTGLAGFDTGELFF. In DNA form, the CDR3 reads TGTGCCAGCAGTACCGGACTAGCGGGGTTTGACACCGGGGAGCTGTTTTTT.

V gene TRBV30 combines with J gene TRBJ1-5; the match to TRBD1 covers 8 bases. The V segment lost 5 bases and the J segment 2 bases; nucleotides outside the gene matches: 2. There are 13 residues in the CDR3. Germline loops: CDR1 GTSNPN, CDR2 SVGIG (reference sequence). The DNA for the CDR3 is TGTGCCTGGGCACAGGGGGGCAATCAGCCCCAGCATTTT. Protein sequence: CAWAQGGNQPQHF.

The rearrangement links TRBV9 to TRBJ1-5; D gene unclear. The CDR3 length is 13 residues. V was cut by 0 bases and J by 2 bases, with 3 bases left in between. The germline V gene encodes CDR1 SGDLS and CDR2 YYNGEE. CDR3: CASSVAGNQPQHF. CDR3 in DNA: TGTGCCAGCAGCGTAGCAGGCAATCAGCCCCAGCATTTT. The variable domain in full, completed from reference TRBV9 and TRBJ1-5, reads DSGVTQTPKHLITATGQRVTLRCSPRSGDLSVYWYQQSLDQGLQFLIQYYNGEERAKGNILERFSAQQFPDLHSELNLSSLELGDSALYFCASSVAGNQPQHFGDGTRLSIL.

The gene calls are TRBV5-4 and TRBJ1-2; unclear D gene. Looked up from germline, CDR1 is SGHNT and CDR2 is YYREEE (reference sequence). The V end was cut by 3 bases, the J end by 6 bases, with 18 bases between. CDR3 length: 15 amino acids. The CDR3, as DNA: TGTGCCAGCAGCTCTACGGGAGTCAGTCTTAATGGCTACACCTTC. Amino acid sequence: CASSSTGVSLNGYTF. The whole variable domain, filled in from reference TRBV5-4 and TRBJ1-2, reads ETGVTQSPTHLIKTRGQQVTLRCSSQSGHNTVSWYQQALGQGPQFIFQYYREEENGRGNFPPRFSGLQFPNYSSELNVNALELDDSALYLCASSSTGVSLNGYTFGSGTRLTVV.

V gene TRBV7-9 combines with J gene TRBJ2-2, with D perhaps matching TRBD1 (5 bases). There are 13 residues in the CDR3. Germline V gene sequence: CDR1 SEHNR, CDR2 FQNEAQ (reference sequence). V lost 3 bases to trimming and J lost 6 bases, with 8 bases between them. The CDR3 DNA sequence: TGTGCCAGCAGCTTTGGACATCCCGGGGAGCTGTTTTTT. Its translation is CASSFGHPGELFF.

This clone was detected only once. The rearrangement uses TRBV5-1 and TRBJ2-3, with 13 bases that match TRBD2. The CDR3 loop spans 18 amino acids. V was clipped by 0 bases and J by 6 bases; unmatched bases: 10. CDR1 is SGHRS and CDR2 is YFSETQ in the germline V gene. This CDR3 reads CASSLGTSGRLGRDTQYF. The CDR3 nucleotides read TGCGCCAGCAGCTTGGGGACTAGCGGGAGACTTGGTCGGGATACGCAGTATTTT.

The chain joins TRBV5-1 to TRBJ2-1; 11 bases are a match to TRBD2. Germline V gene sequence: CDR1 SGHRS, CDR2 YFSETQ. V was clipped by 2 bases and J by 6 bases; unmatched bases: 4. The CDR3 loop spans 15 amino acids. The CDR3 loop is CASSLTSGSSNEQFF. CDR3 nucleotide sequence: TGCGCCAGCAGCTTAACTAGCGGGAGTAGCAATGAGCAGTTCTTC.

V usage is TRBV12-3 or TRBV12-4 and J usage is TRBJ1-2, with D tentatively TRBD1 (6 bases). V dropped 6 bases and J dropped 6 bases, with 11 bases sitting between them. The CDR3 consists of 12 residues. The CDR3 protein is CASSPRTDGYTF. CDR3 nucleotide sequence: TGTGCCAGCAGCCCCCGGACAGATGGCTACACCTTC.

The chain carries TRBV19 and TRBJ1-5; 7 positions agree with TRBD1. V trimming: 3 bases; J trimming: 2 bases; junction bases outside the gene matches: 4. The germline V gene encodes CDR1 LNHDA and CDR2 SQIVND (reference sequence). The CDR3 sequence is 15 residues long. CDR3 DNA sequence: TGTGCCAGTAGTATGGGGGACAGCGGCAATCAGCCCCAGCATTTT. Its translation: CASSMGDSGNQPQHF.

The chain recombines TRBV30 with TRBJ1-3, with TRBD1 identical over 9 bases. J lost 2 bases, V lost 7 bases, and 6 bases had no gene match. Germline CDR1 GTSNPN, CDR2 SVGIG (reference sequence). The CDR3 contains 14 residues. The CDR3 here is CASRDRVTGNTIYF. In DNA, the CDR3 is TGTGCCTCCCGGGACAGGGTTACTGGAAACACCATATATTTT.

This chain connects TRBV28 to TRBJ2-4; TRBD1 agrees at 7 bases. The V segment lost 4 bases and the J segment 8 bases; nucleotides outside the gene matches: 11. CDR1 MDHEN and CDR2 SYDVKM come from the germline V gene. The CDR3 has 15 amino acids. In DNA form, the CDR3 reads TGTGCCAGCAGTTCTGTGGAACGACAGGGTGACATTCAGTACTTC. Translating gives CASSSVERQGDIQYF.

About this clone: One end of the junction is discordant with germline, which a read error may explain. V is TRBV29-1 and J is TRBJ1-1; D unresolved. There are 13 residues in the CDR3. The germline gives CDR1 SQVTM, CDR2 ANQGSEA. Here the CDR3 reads CSAERQRNTEAFF. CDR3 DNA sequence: TGCAGCGCTGAAAGGCAGCGGAACACTGAAGCTTTCTTT.

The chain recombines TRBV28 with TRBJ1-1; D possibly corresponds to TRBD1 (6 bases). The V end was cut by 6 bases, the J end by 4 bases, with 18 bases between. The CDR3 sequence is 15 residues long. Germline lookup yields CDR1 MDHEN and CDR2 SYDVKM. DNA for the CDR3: TGTGCCAGCAGCCGCGGGCAGGGGCCGGCCACTGAAGCTTTCTTT. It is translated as CASSRGQGPATEAFF.

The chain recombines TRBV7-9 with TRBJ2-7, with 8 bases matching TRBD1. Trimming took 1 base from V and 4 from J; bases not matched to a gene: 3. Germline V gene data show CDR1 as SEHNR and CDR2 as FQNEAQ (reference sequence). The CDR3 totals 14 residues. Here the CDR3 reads CASSLETGDYEQYF. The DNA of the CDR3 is TGTGCCAGCAGCTTAGAGACAGGGGATTACGAGCAGTACTTC.

The CDR3 DNA is TGTGCCAGCAGCCAAACAACAGGGGGTGCTCAGCCCCAGCATTTT. Encoded protein: CASSQTTGGAQPQHF. V usage is TRBV3-1 (or the pseudogene TRBV3-2) and J usage is TRBJ1-5; 8 bases are shared with TRBD1. Germline CDR1 is LGHDT and CDR2 is YNNKEL (reference sequence). The J segment lost 6 bases and the V segment lost 2 bases, leaving 6 bases of the junction unmatched. The CDR3 extends over 15 amino acids.